Detailed here is one T cell receptor beta chain. Its antigen remains unknown. This entry is derived from a study of CD8 T cells in ankylosing spondylitis. Findings and caveats of the study: It appeared that ankylosing spondylitis blood was characterized by a TCR beta motif of several highly homologous variants.

From the 5' RACE reads, TCRdb called clonotypes with MiXCR, one entry per CDR3 protein. The table includes hundreds of thousands of distinct CDR3 sequences, roughly 24% detected once. The CDR3 extends over 16 amino acids. V gave up 1 base and J gave up 0 bases, with 10 bases separating them. Per germline, CDR1 SEHNR and CDR2 FQNEAQ (reference sequence). The chain couples TRBV7-9 to TRBJ1-5; D may be TRBD1 (5 bases). This TCR was recovered from a male donor with ankylosing spondylitis or in good health (not recorded which). The sequencing input was blood, either unsorted or a sorted T cell fraction (not recorded which). CDR3 DNA sequence: TGTGCCAGCAGCTTAGGGGGCAGCTATAGCAATCAGCCCCAGCATTTT. Residues: CASSLGGSYSNQPQHF. Variable domain in full (rest from reference TRBV7-9 and TRBJ1-5): DTGVSQNPRHKITKRGQNVTFRCDPISEHNRLYWYRQTLGQGPEFLTYFQNEAQLEKSRLLSDRFSAERPKGSFSTLEIQRTEQGDSAMYLCASSLGGSYSNQPQHFGDGTRLSIL.